Listed below are T cell receptor beta chains from one sample, sequenced in a study of cytomegalovirus exposure and HLA in healthy donors. The data were produced by immunoSEQ multiplex PCR, yet TCRdb's version contains in-frame clones alone and is incomplete. The table has approximately 180,000 clones, under 80% seen once. The sequencing sample was made of PBMCs. Every receptor here comes from a human donor in good health. Both conserved end residues are part of each CDR3. A D gene is named only where the DNA matches it firmly. Part of the rows lack a size; the others show once, few, many or a class for expanded clones.

clone size | J gene | D gene | V gene | CDR3 protein | CDR3 DNA
. | TRBJ1-5 | TRBD1 | TRBV10-3 | CAIRDPGGDQPQHF | TGTGCCATCAGAGACCCAGGGGGAGATCAGCCCCAGCATTTT
few | TRBJ2-7 | TRBD1 | TRBV5-1 | CASSLAVDRESEQYF | TGCGCCAGCAGCTTGGCCGTGGACAGGGAGAGCGAGCAGTACTTC
few | TRBJ2-7 | TRBD1 | TRBV6-5 | CASSYDRDRGSYEQYF | TGTGCCAGCAGTTACGATCGGGACAGGGGCAGCTACGAGCAGTACTTC
. | TRBJ2-7 | . | TRBV19 | CASSIGGSSSYEQYF | TGTGCCAGTAGTATAGGCGGCTCTAGCTCCTACGAGCAGTACTTC
. | TRBJ1-1 | TRBD1 | TRBV18 | CASSSRTGGNTEAFF | TGTGCCAGCTCATCGAGGACAGGGGGCAACACTGAAGCTTTCTTT
. | TRBJ2-5 | TRBD2 | TRBV30 | CAWSSLAGTETQYF | TGTGCCTGGAGTAGCCTAGCGGGGACGGAGACCCAGTACTTC
few | TRBJ2-1 | TRBD2 | TRBV5-1 | CASSLVAGGRYNEQFF | TGCGCCAGCAGCTTGGTAGCGGGGGGCCGCTACAATGAGCAGTTCTTC
. | TRBJ1-2 | TRBD1 | TRBV7-9 | CASSAQGAIGYTF | TGTGCCAGCAGCGCACAGGGGGCCATCGGCTACACCTTC
. | TRBJ2-5 | . | TRBV5-1 | CASSLVAGIRGETQYF | TGCGCCAGCAGCTTGGTGGCGGGTATCCGGGGAGAGACCCAGTACTTC
. | TRBJ2-1 | TRBD2 | TRBV9 | CASSVSGVSYNEQFF | TGTGCCAGCAGCGTTAGCGGGGTATCCTACAATGAGCAGTTCTTC
. | TRBJ1-6 | . | TRBV4-2 | CASSQQQGGGTKNSPLHF | TGTGCCAGCAGCCAACAGCAAGGGGGGGGGACCAAAAATTCACCCCTCCACTTT
few | TRBJ2-5 | TRBD2 | TRBV7-9 | CASSSRTSGMNQETQYF | TGTGCCAGCAGCTCCCGGACTAGCGGGATGAACCAAGAGACCCAGTACTTC
. | TRBJ2-7 | TRBD1 | TRBV9 | CASSVGETGAYEQYF | TGTGCCAGCAGCGTAGGGGAGACAGGGGCCTACGAGCAGTACTTC
. | TRBJ1-1 | TRBD1 | TRBV13 | CASSLEGLAGGTEAFF | TGTGCCAGCAGCTTAGAGGGGCTGGCAGGGGGCACTGAAGCTTTCTTT
. | TRBJ2-2 | TRBD1 | TRBV27 | CAGVGGQTGELFF | TGTGCCGGCGTAGGGGGCCAAACCGGGGAGCTGTTTTTT
. | TRBJ2-7 | . | TRBV7-2 | CASSLGRGYEQYF | TGTGCCAGCAGCTTAGGGAGGGGCTACGAGCAGTACTTC
. | TRBJ2-3 | TRBD2 | TRBV6-1 | CASSEGGGTDTQYF | TGTGCCAGCAGTGAAGGGGGAGGGACAGATACGCAGTATTTT
. | TRBJ1-2 | TRBD1 | TRBV27 | CASKTSTGEGYTF | TGTGCCAGCAAGACCTCGACAGGGGAAGGCTACACCTTC
. | TRBJ2-7 | . | TRBV7-3 | CASSLTRDAGEQYF | TGTGCCAGCAGCTTAACGAGGGATGCGGGCGAGCAGTACTTC
. | TRBJ2-3 | TRBD2 | TRBV7-9 | CASSLGGGFGTDTQYF | TGTGCCAGCAGCTTAGGGGGGGGTTTCGGCACAGATACGCAGTATTTT
. | TRBJ2-7 | . | TRBV6-1 | CASDQGGAYYEQYF | TGTGCCAGCGACCAGGGCGGAGCGTATTACGAGCAGTACTTC
. | TRBJ1-2 | TRBD1 | TRBV30 | CASGTGGGGSYTF | TGTGCCTCCGGGACAGGGGGGGGTGGTAGCTACACCTTC
. | TRBJ1-2 | . | TRBV12-5 | CASGLPEETVYGYTF | TGTGCTAGTGGTTTACCCGAGGAGACAGTCTATGGCTACACCTTC
. | TRBJ2-2 | . | TRBV11-2 | CASSSYTTNTGELFF | TGTGCCAGCAGTAGCTACACTACTAACACCGGGGAGCTGTTTTTT
once | TRBJ2-3 | . | TRBV7-9 | CASSRIKGVTTDTQYF | TGTGCCAGCAGCCGAATCAAAGGGGTTACCACAGATACGCAGTATTTT
. | TRBJ1-2 | TRBD1 | TRBV5-8 | CASSNPPDRGGGYTF | TGTGCCAGCAGTAACCCCCCGGACAGGGGGGGTGGCTACACCTTC
once | TRBJ2-3 | TRBD1 | TRBV2 | CASSSTGLSTDTQYF | TGTGCCAGCAGTTCGACAGGGCTGAGCACAGATACGCAGTATTTT
. | TRBJ2-7 | . | TRBV19 | CASSARGFEQYF | TGTGCCAGTAGTGCAAGGGGTTTCGAGCAGTACTTC
. | TRBJ2-7 | . | TRBV9 | CASSPGVGYEQYF | TGTGCCAGCAGCCCCGGGGTGGGTTACGAGCAGTACTTC
. | TRBJ1-1 | . | TRBV6-5 | CASSSTGTEAFF | TGTGCCAGCAGTTCGACGGGGACTGAAGCTTTCTTT
. | TRBJ2-7 | . | TRBV27 | CASGGGSAYEQYF | TGTGCCAGCGGCGGTGGAAGCGCCTACGAGCAGTACTTC